This T cell receptor (beta chain) was captured by sequencing in a study of T cell responses to AZD1222 COVID-19 vaccine. Study-wide results and limits: The repertoires were collected only after the peak T cell response. At study baseline, merely six AZD1222 recipients were seropositive. Clonal diversity was possibly underestimated, and white British individuals and females predominated among donors. Spike as a whole was targeted by vaccine-associated CD4 TCRs, dominant at 160-218 and 743-854.

Notes on this clone: The antigen remains unidentified.

Clones were read by immunoSEQ multiplex PCR, and TCRdb kept only the in-frame ones, dropping some. The sample holds 95,000 to 100,000 clones, approximately 91% seen once. Germline V gives CDR1 SGDLS, CDR2 YYNGEE. Trimming left V 0 bases short and J 2 bases short, with 4 bases between. The CDR3 covers 13 residues. The sequences come from peripheral blood, collected 28 days after the second AZD1222 dose. This clonotype was sampled from an adult who received the AZD1222 COVID-19 vaccine. The chain recombines TRBV9 with TRBJ2-3; D gene unclear. Here the CDR3 reads CASSVDNTDTQYF. The DNA for the CDR3 is TGTGCCAGCAGCGTAGACAACACAGATACGCAGTATTTT.